This T cell receptor (beta chain) was captured in a study of T-cell memory formation after mild COVID-19 (dated by TCRdb to the early 2020s). The study in broad terms: TCR sequence clusters from the two donors were found to be largely donor specific. Longitudinal TCRalpha and TCRbeta repertoire sequencing tracked T-cell clones expanding and contracting after mild COVID-19 in a couple of donors. The cohort comprised two young, previously healthy adult volunteers, one female and one male.

Reads for this sample came from an Illumina NovaSeq 6000. Using 5'RACE with constant-segment primers, TCRalpha and TCRbeta cDNA libraries were constructed, with sample barcodes and unique molecular identifiers added in the process. Trizol reagent was used to extract RNA from every sample. The libraries were amplified in two PCR steps, and the second step added a second sample barcode and Illumina TruSeq adapters. Libraries were sequenced on an Illumina NovaSeq with 2 x 150 bp paired-end reads. The paper's data handling went like this. With migec v1.2.7, reads were demultiplexed and then collapsed into UMI-guided consensus sequences. Using mixcr v2.1.11, the UMI consensuses were aligned to TRA and TRB V and J templates and assembled into clonotypes. Expanded or contracted clonotypes were those called significant by both edgeR and NoisET, with noise models trained on biological replicates. For edgeR calls, the cutoffs were a false discovery rate-adjusted p below 0.01 and a log2 fold-change threshold of 1. As an exploratory analysis of dynamics, max-normalized trajectories of the 1000 most abundant clonotypes were examined by PCA with hierarchical clustering. Each responding clone was given a CD4 or CD8 phenotype based on the CD4+ and CD8+ repertoires, which had been sequenced separately. TCRdb cleaned the public reads at Q25 with fastp, built clones with MiXCR and kept in-frame beta chains. Duplicate CDR3 protein sequences are folded into a single record with the most common DNA and genes. The V and J calls and clone size come from TCRdb's table, not from the authors' own analysis. This sample has fewer than 250,000 distinct CDR3 sequences in its table, and about 27% of those were observed once. Approximately 10% of the sample is taken by the ten largest.

Ficoll-Paque density gradient centrifugation was the method used to isolate PBMCs. The CDR3 covers 14 residues, taking in both the cysteine and the phenylalanine. The only DNA kept is the CDR3, 42 bases in frame from the first base. CDR1 SQVTM and CDR2 ANQGSEA were looked up in the germline V gene. V is cut back by 5 bases and J by 2 bases, with 2 bases in the junction unmatched. The study at large found these results: SARS-CoV-2 specificity was not confirmed for the second-wave clones peaking on day 37. Balanced CD4/CD8 phenotypes were observed for clones contracting from day 15 to 85, whereas a bias towards CD4+ was observed for a second wave of clones expanding from day 15 to 37. Only a couple of mild cases were covered in the study, and larger cohorts including severe cases with pre-infection samples were considered necessary. Contracting CD4+ clones turned up mainly in the CM and EM memory subsets, whereas EMRA was where CD8+ clones were enriched. Some responding clones were detected in pre-infection memory, suggesting pre-existing cross-reactive memory T cells joined the SARS-CoV-2 response.

Turning to this clonotype: The antigen this receptor binds is unknown. Per-base qualities were not stored, and no clone one base away is much larger.

The chain links TRBV29-1 with TRBJ2-3; 12 middle bases align to TRBD2. This clonotype was sampled from an adult woman who had mild COVID-19 (a few samples of this study predate the infection). The sample titles of this study are shuffled in the database, so cell type and time point are left out; the donor was told from shared clones. What was sequenced was PBMCs or a T cell subset sorted from them (not recorded which). The nucleotide sequence is TGCAGCGTTAGACTAGCGGGGGCCACAGATACGCAGTATTTT. This sequence encodes CSVRLAGATDTQYF.